This T cell receptor beta chain was sequenced in a study of blood T cells in healthy people across ages. Findings and limits, study-wide: The unknown donor CMV status may have confounded expanded clonotype changes. Aged donors had fewer naive CD4+ cells and lower diversity than long-lived donors.

Regarding this clonotype: Its matching antigen is unknown.

Using a J-beta primer mix together with a sample-barcoded 5' primer, a second PCR was run for roughly 7 to 12 cycles. TCRdb analysed the 5' RACE reads with MiXCR anew, one entry per CDR3 protein. Here the sample spans 850,000 to 1,000,000 distinct CDR3 sequences, roughly 50% being singletons. V lost 3 bases to trimming and J lost 2 bases, with 10 bases between them. This CDR3 contains 14 residues. Sequencing was performed on blood. The V and J genes are TRBV12-3 or TRBV12-4 and TRBJ1-2, with D hard to call. The receptor was isolated from a woman between 55 and 75 years old in good health. The CDR3 bases are TGTGCCAGCAGTTTCCAGGATCGCAACTATGGCTACACCTTC. The encoded protein is CASSFQDRNYGYTF.